What follows are 18 T cell receptor beta chains derived from one specimen sequenced in a study of blood T cell repertoires in COVID-19. Using immunoSEQ multiplex PCR, the repertoire was profiled, and TCRdb retains in-frame clones only, with some absent. The sample records about 110,000 clones, about four fifths being singletons. The material sequenced was peripheral blood. Source of these receptors: a woman aged 60-75 years with acute or convalescent COVID-19.

This chain links TRBV2 with TRBJ1-2, with 7 bases fitting TRBD1. The trim removed 2 bases at V and 6 bases at J, leaving 6 bases unmatched. This CDR3 comprises 14 residues. CDR1 and CDR2 (germline): SNHLY, FYNNEI. CDR3 sequence (DNA): TGTGCCAGCAGTGAAATAGCAGGGGGAAATGGCTACACCTTC. Its translation is CASSEIAGGNGYTF.

The chain uses TRBV7-6 and TRBJ1-2; 11 nucleotides line up with TRBD1. V shed 4 bases, J shed 8 bases, and the junction held 18 bases outside the gene matches. The CDR3 runs 18 residues. Germline lookup yields CDR1 SGHVS and CDR2 FNYEAQ. The CDR3 DNA sequence: TGTGCCAGCAGCTCGCTCCCCCTGAATGGACAGGGGGCGAAGGGCTACACCTTC. This gives the protein CASSSLPLNGQGAKGYTF.

The rearrangement uses TRBV7-9 and TRBJ2-1, with unresolved D. The CDR3 has 12 residues. Germline V lookup: CDR1 SEHNR, CDR2 FQNEAQ (reference sequence). V lost 3 bases, J lost 8 bases, and 8 bases lay in between. Here the CDR3 reads CASSFTFDEQFF. The CDR3 nucleotides are TGTGCCAGCAGCTTTACTTTCGATGAGCAGTTCTTC.

This clone appeared a few times. The rearrangement uses TRBV9 and TRBJ1-4; D is undetermined. Germline loops: CDR1 SGDLS, CDR2 YYNGEE. This CDR3 has 15 residues. With 2 bases removed from V and 0 bases from J, the gap between germline ends came to 8 bases. As DNA, the CDR3 is TGTGCCAGCAGCGTTAGTACAGCAACTAATGAAAAACTGTTTTTT. This translates into CASSVSTATNEKLFF.

This clone came up a few times. The genes are TRBV7-2 and TRBJ1-1, with D hard to call. The V and J ends lost 1 base and 5 bases respectively, with 5 bases between them. The CDR3 has 12 amino acids. Per the germline V gene, CDR1 is SGHTA and CDR2 is FQGNSA. As DNA, the CDR3 is TGTGCCAGCAGCTTAGAGAGGACTGAAGCTTTCTTT. This sequence encodes CASSLERTEAFF.

The CDR3 DNA reads as TGTGCCAGCAGTTACTCCGGGACAGGGGGTGATGGCTACACCTTC. This translates into CASSYSGTGGDGYTF. This rearrangement joins TRBV6-2 or TRBV6-3 to TRBJ1-2; 11 bases are a match to TRBD1. V lost 0 bases, J lost 6 bases, and 3 bases stayed unmatched. The CDR3 runs 15 residues. The germline CDR1 and CDR2 sequences are MNHEY and SVGEGT.

The rearrangement joins TRBV28 to TRBJ2-7, with D maybe TRBD1 (6 bases). Trimming removed 5 bases from V and 2 bases from J, with 10 bases in between. This CDR3 is 13 amino acids long. CDR1 is MDHEN and CDR2 is SYDVKM in the germline V gene. The CDR3 reads CASSPGQTYEQYF. The CDR3 DNA reads TGTGCCAGCAGTCCCGGACAGACCTACGAGCAGTACTTC.

The rearrangement links TRBV15 to TRBJ2-5; D is unclear. Between the trimmed V and J ends, which lost 2 bases and 4 bases, there was a span of 11 bases. There are 14 residues in the CDR3. Per the germline V gene, CDR1 is LNHNV and CDR2 is YYDKDF (reference sequence). The CDR3 region has the DNA TGTGCCACCAGCAGATCGGTTCCCCTAGAGACCCAGTACTTC. Amino acids: CATSRSVPLETQYF. Combining the CDR3 with reference TRBV15 and TRBJ2-5 gives the whole variable domain DAMVIQNPRYQVTQFGKPVTLSCSQTLNHNVMYWYQQKSSQAPKLLFHYYDKDFNNEADTPDNFQSRRPNTSFCFLDIRSPGLGDTAMYLCATSRSVPLETQYFGPGTRLLVL.

The chain links TRBV21-1 to TRBJ1-2; the table's D gene call, TRBD1, was not cross checked with the DNA. TRBV21-1 is a pseudogene locus. The CDR3 length is 13 residues. The CDR3 region has the DNA TGTGCCAGCAGCGAGGACAGGAGCTATGGCTACACCTTC. Translation: CASSEDRSYGYTF.

This clone has ten or more counts. The chain is built from TRBV4-2 and TRBJ1-1, with D tentatively TRBD1 (5 bases). Germline CDR1 reads LGHNA; CDR2 reads YNFKEQ. Trimming removed 0 bases at V and 4 bases at J, with 18 bases between. The CDR3 spans 17 residues. As DNA, the CDR3 is TGTGCCAGCAGCCAAGATAGGCAAGGGGAAAGAGGCACTGAAGCTTTCTTT. Amino acid sequence: CASSQDRQGERGTEAFF.

The chain uses TRBV19 and TRBJ1-5, with a tentative D call TRBD1 (5 bases). The CDR3 totals 14 residues. Germline V gene lookup returns CDR1 LNHDA and CDR2 SQIVND (reference sequence). Trimming removed 3 bases at V and 3 bases at J, with 9 bases between. CDR3 residues: CASSIPRVNQPQHF. DNA for the CDR3: TGTGCCAGTAGTATTCCCAGGGTCAATCAGCCCCAGCATTTT.

The V call is TRBV30, the J call TRBJ1-1; D is possibly TRBD1 (5 bases). Germline CDR1 is GTSNPN and CDR2 is SVGIG (reference sequence). The V and J ends lost 3 bases and 9 bases respectively, with 26 bases between them. The CDR3 runs to 16 residues. The CDR3 is CAWSTTGGVLKAKAFF. In DNA, the CDR3 is TGTGCCTGGAGCACGACGGGGGGGGTTCTGAAGGCGAAAGCTTTCTTT.

The rearrangement uses TRBV5-5 and TRBJ2-7; 7 positions match TRBD1. The CDR3 covers 15 residues. In germline, CDR1 is SGHKS, CDR2 YYEKEE (reference sequence). The trim removed 4 bases at V and 3 bases at J, leaving 10 bases unmatched. The CDR3 DNA is TGTGCCAGCAGCCAAACCGGGACAGAGATCTACGAGCAGTACTTC. It specifies CASSQTGTEIYEQYF.

The chain employs TRBV5-1 and TRBJ1-1; a possible D gene is TRBD1 (5 bases). CDR3 length equals 14 residues. The V gene's germline CDR1 is SGHRS and CDR2 YFSETQ. Trimming removed 0 bases at V and 10 bases at J, with 16 bases between. CDR3 amino acids: CASSLGDGGIPAFF. DNA of the CDR3: TGCGCCAGCAGCTTGGGGGACGGGGGGATTCCAGCTTTCTTT.

The rearrangement links TRBV5-3 to TRBJ2-5; D is ambiguous. TRBV5-3 falls under the ORF class, with uncertain function. The CDR3 covers 15 residues. V was trimmed by 3 bases and J by 3 bases, leaving 15 bases between them. CDR3 DNA sequence: TGTGCCAGAAGCTCAATAATACAGACCGAAGAGACCCAGTACTTC. Translating gives CARSSIIQTEETQYF.

The V and J genes are TRBV2 and TRBJ1-1; D perhaps matches TRBD1 (6 bases). V lost 6 bases and J lost 4, with 18 bases in between. The CDR3 is 15 residues long. Germline values: CDR1 SNHLY, CDR2 FYNNEI. The CDR3 loop reads CASSTGKGLGTEAFF. CDR3 coding DNA: TGTGCCAGCAGCACAGGGAAGGGGTTGGGCACTGAAGCTTTCTTT.

V usage is TRBV5-1 and J usage is TRBJ1-6, with 8 bases fitting TRBD1. The CDR3 consists of 15 residues. V shed 4 bases and J 7 bases; nucleotides not matched to a gene: 7. Germline assignment: CDR1 SGHRS and CDR2 YFSETQ. The CDR3 DNA follows: TGCGCCAGCAGCCCGGGACAGGTCAGCAATTCACCCCTCCACTTT. This codes for CASSPGQVSNSPLHF.

The CDR3 spells CASSRQGYLDYGYTF. The CDR3 DNA follows: TGTGCCAGCAGTCGACAGGGTTATCTAGACTATGGCTACACCTTC. The J gene is TRBJ1-2, the V gene TRBV27, with 7 bases matching TRBD1. The V and J ends lost 5 bases and 3 bases, in that order; junction bases with no gene match: 9. The CDR3 sequence is 15 residues long. Looked up from germline, CDR1 is MNHEY and CDR2 is SMNVEV (reference sequence).